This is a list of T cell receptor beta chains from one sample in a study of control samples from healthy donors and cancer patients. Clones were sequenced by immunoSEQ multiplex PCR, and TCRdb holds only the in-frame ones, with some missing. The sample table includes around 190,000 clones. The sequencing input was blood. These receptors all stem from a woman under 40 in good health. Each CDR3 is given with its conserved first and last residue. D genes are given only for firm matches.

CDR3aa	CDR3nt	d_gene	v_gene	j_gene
CASSPTSGGGPSTDTQYF	TGTGCCAGCAGCCCCACTAGCGGGGGGGGTCCTAGCACAGATACGCAGTATTTT	TRBD2	TRBV3-1/TRBV3-2	TRBJ2-3
CASSYSSPGPYEQYF	TGTGCCAGCAGTTACTCGTCGCCCGGTCCCTACGAGCAGTACTTC	.	TRBV6-5	TRBJ2-7
CASSPWRAAYGYTF	TGTGCCAGCTCACCATGGAGAGCAGCCTATGGCTACACCTTC	.	TRBV18	TRBJ1-2
CASSFKWGDYEQYF	TGTGCCAGCAGCTTCAAGTGGGGCGACTACGAGCAGTACTTC	.	TRBV5-5	TRBJ2-7
CASSFMGYSNQPQHF	TGTGCCAGTAGTTTCATGGGCTATAGCAATCAGCCCCAGCATTTT	.	TRBV19	TRBJ1-5
CASSRAVPGGGAETQYF	TGTGCCAGCAGCCGCGCCGTCCCGGGGGGAGGGGCAGAGACCCAGTACTTC	TRBD2	TRBV5-5	TRBJ2-5
CASSKLRTFSGNTIYF	TGTGCCAGCAGCAAATTAAGGACCTTCTCTGGAAACACCATATATTTT	.	TRBV21-1	TRBJ1-3
CASSPQTGGVYQPQHF	TGTGCCAGCAGCCCTCAGACAGGGGGTGTATATCAGCCCCAGCATTTT	TRBD1	TRBV7-2	TRBJ1-5
CASSSSGSSYEQYF	TGTGCCAGCAGCTCCTCTGGGAGCTCCTACGAGCAGTACTTC	.	TRBV11-2	TRBJ2-7
CASSEFSGANVLTF	TGTGCCAGCAGTGAGTTCTCTGGGGCCAACGTCCTGACTTTC	.	TRBV2	TRBJ2-6
CASRPTGVAQPLHF	TGTGCCAGCAGACCGACAGGGGTGGCGCAACCCCTCCACTTT	TRBD1	TRBV5-8	TRBJ1-6
CAISEGTGVSTNEKLFF	TGTGCCATCAGTGAGGGTACAGGGGTCTCAACTAATGAAAAACTGTTTTTT	TRBD1	TRBV10-3	TRBJ1-4
CASSYTGTGRPGELFF	TGTGCCAGCAGCTACACCGGGACAGGGAGACCCGGGGAGCTGTTTTTT	TRBD1	TRBV7-8	TRBJ2-2
CASSELGVGNTIYF	TGTGCCAGCAGTGAACTGGGTGTTGGAAACACCATATATTTT	.	TRBV6-1	TRBJ1-3
CASSIRPDSGNTIYF	TGTGCCAGTAGTATCCGGCCAGACTCTGGAAACACCATATATTTT	.	TRBV19	TRBJ1-3
CASSLRRGSYEQYF	TGCGCCAGCAGCTTAAGGCGGGGCTCCTACGAGCAGTACTTC	.	TRBV5-1	TRBJ2-7
CASSQDDDRGTEAFF	TGCGCCAGCAGCCAAGATGACGACAGGGGCACTGAAGCTTTCTTT	TRBD1	TRBV4-3	TRBJ1-1